This T cell receptor beta chain was documented in a study of PD-1 blockade in classical Hodgkin lymphoma. Study as a whole: Patients in the cohort were put on intravenous nivolumab, 3 mg/kg every 2 weeks. Study-wide results and caveats: The study found complete responders had baseline diversity similar to newly diagnosed patients. Reported baseline diversity: healthy donors highest, relapsed/refractory patients lowest.

This table comes from immunoSEQ multiplex PCR, and its TCRdb copy is limited to in-frame clones, with some not included. The sample comprises 20,000 to 25,000 clones, about 70% of which are singletons, and less than 20% rests with the top ten. As to time point: cycle 4 day 1 (C4D1), after more than five weeks of nivolumab. Following autologous stem cell transplantation, relapse occurred in every patient, and exposure to brentuximab vedotin varied. This CDR3 contains 15 residues. The V end lost 2 bases, the J end lost 2 bases, and 13 bases lay between the germline ends. CDR1 is LGHNA, CDR2 YNFKEQ, per germline. This clone counts as medium-sized (0.01 to 0.1%). The antigen is unknown.

The sequence was collected from a human donor with classical Hodgkin lymphoma. The chain employs TRBV4-2 and TRBJ2-7; tentatively, D is TRBD2 (5 bases). The sample in question was peripheral blood mononuclear cells (PBMCs), obtained before the fourth cycle of nivolumab. The CDR3 DNA is TGTGCCAGCAGCCAACGGGAAGGGAATACCTACGAGCAGTACTTC. It codes for CASSQREGNTYEQYF.